This is a list of T cell receptor beta chains from one sample in a study of shared clonotypes between healthy human individuals. Measured with immunoSEQ multiplex PCR; TCRdb has only the in-frame clones, and not every one. This repertoire shows 2 million to 2.5 million clones, approximately 90% found once; its top ten account for approximately 0.39%. Sequences were obtained from naive CD4+ T cells from PBMCs. The receptors come from a man aged 18 to 30 in good health. Some clones in this sample may be carry-over from other donors' samples. The CDR3 runs from the conserved cysteine through the conserved F or W. Fields, in order: J gene, V gene, clone size, D gene, CDR3 DNA, CDR3 protein. A D gene is named only where the DNA matches it firmly. The size field is filled for only some rows; it gives once, few, many or a size class.

>TRBJ2-2|TRBV5-5|.|.
TGTGCCAGCAGCCCTATTCCCGGGCCCTCAATGAACACCGGGGAGCTGTTTTTT
CASSPIPGPSMNTGELFF
>TRBJ2-2|TRBV4-2|.|.
TGTGCCAGCAGCCAAGTGCAGCAAGGGAACACCGGGGAGCTGTTTTTT
CASSQVQQGNTGELFF
>TRBJ1-1|TRBV28|once|.
TGTGCCAGCAGTTTGGGAACGGCATGGAACACTGAAGCTTTCTTT
CASSLGTAWNTEAFF
>TRBJ2-5|TRBV5-1|.|TRBD1
TGCGCCAGCAGCCCTGGACAGGGCGGGTTAGAGACCCAGTACTTC
CASSPGQGGLETQYF
>TRBJ2-7|TRBV7-2|once|TRBD2
TGTGCCAGCGGCTTGACCCCGACTAGCGTCGAGCAGTACTTC
CASGLTPTSVEQYF
>TRBJ1-1|TRBV6-5|.|.
TGTGCCAGCAGGTCGCAGGGATCTTACACTGAAGCTTTCTTT
CASRSQGSYTEAFF
>TRBJ1-1|TRBV5-8|.|.
TGTGCCAGCAGCTCAGGGGTTTGGGCTGAAGCTTTCTTT
CASSSGVWAEAFF
>TRBJ2-2|TRBV28|.|TRBD1
TGTGCCACCCAACAGGGGAGCACCGGGGAGCTGTTTTTT
CATQQGSTGELFF
>TRBJ2-3|TRBV10-1|.|.
TGCGCCAGCAGTGGAGCGGTGGACACAGATACGCAGTATTTT
CASSGAVDTDTQYF
>TRBJ2-7|TRBV28|.|TRBD1
TGTGCCAGCAGTCTCATGGGACAGGGGGTTCACGAGCAGTACTTC
CASSLMGQGVHEQYF
>TRBJ1-1|TRBV28|.|.
TGTGCCAGCAGTAACCAGGTTTCTCCGGGCATGAACACTGAAGCTTTCTTT
CASSNQVSPGMNTEAFF
>TRBJ2-2|TRBV11-2|.|.
TGTGCCAGCAGCTTAGAGTCCGTCACCGGGGAGCTGTTTTTT
CASSLESVTGELFF
>TRBJ2-5|TRBV5-1|.|.
TGCGCCAGCAGCGATCTGGAGACCCAGTACTTC
CASSDLETQYF
>TRBJ2-3|TRBV7-9|.|.
TGTGCCAGCAGCTTTTCGGGGGCAGATACGCAGTATTTT
CASSFSGADTQYF
>TRBJ2-3|TRBV19|.|.
TGTGCCAGTAGCCTGGGGGAGCTAGCGAGAGGAACAGATACGCAGTATTTT
CASSLGELARGTDTQYF
>TRBJ2-7|TRBV4-2|once|.
TGTGCCAGCAGCCAAGATTACGGCGGATCCCCCTACGAGCAGTACTTC
CASSQDYGGSPYEQYF
>TRBJ2-1|TRBV7-3|.|.
TGTGCCAGCAGCGCATATAGGAGCTCCTACAATGAGCAGTTCTTC
CASSAYRSSYNEQFF
>TRBJ2-1|TRBV2|once|.
TGTGCCAGCACCCTAGGACGTCAGAACTATGAGCAGTTCTTC
CASTLGRQNYEQFF
>TRBJ1-1|TRBV7-9|.|.
TGTGCCAGCAGCTCGACGGACTCGCCGGCGGCTTTCTTT
CASSSTDSPAAFF
>TRBJ2-3|TRBV10-2|.|.
TGCGCCAGCAGCCCAGGGGGGCACACAGATACGCAGTATTTT
CASSPGGHTDTQYF
>TRBJ2-1|TRBV7-9|.|TRBD2
TGTGCCAGCAGCTCCGGACTAGCGGGAGAGTATGAGTTCTTC
CASSSGLAGEYEFF
>TRBJ2-7|TRBV6-6|.|.
TGTGCCAGCAGCCCGGTGGGACGTGGCTACGAGCAGTACTTC
CASSPVGRGYEQYF
>TRBJ2-7|TRBV6-5|.|.
TGTGCCAGCAGTTACACTACAGGTCGGGGATACGAGCAGTACTTC
CASSYTTGRGYEQYF
>TRBJ2-7|TRBV19|once|TRBD1
TGTGCCAGCCAGCCGGGACAGGGCTACGAGCAGTACTTC
CASQPGQGYEQYF
>TRBJ1-5|TRBV28|.|TRBD1
TGTGCCAGCAGTCTGGGACAGGGTCAGAAGCCCCAGCATTTT
CASSLGQGQKPQHF
>TRBJ1-4|TRBV6-1|once|.
TGTGCCAGCAGTGGTGGAGGATCTTGGGAAAAACTGTTTTTT
CASSGGGSWEKLFF
>TRBJ1-1|TRBV5-1|.|.
TGCGCCAGCAGCCTGAGAGGACAGAACACTGAAGCTTTCTTT
CASSLRGQNTEAFF
>TRBJ2-1|TRBV27|.|TRBD2
TGTGCCAGCAGCGATCCGGGACTAGTGCGGTCGGGTGAGCAGTTCTTC
CASSDPGLVRSGEQFF
>TRBJ1-2|TRBV5-1|.|.
TGCGCCAGCAGCTTGGAACGCTCCTATGGCTACACCTTC
CASSLERSYGYTF
>TRBJ2-3|TRBV9|.|.
TGTGCCAGCAGCGTCGGGAGGCAGGGGACAGATACGCAGTATTTT
CASSVGRQGTDTQYF
>TRBJ2-7|TRBV28|.|.
TGTGCCAGCAGTCCGAGGGACGGAAACTACGAGCAGTACTTC
CASSPRDGNYEQYF
>TRBJ1-1|TRBV4-1|.|.
TGCGCCAGCAGCCACCCCCCAGGGGCGGGGGGGAAGAATGTTAACACTGAAGCTTTCTTT
CASSHPPGAGGKNVNTEAFF
>TRBJ2-5|TRBV25-1|.|TRBD1
TGTGCCAGCAGTTCTAGGACAGGGCAAGAGACCCAGTACTTC
CASSSRTGQETQYF
>TRBJ2-1|TRBV18|.|.
TGTGCCAGCTCACCACCGGCCCGCAATGAGCAGTTCTTC
CASSPPARNEQFF
>TRBJ1-2|TRBV15|few|.
TGTGCCACCAGCAGAGAGACGGGGAACTATGGCTACACCTTC
CATSRETGNYGYTF
>TRBJ1-1|TRBV6-5|.|.
TGTGCCAGCAGACCCAGGAACACTGAAGCTTTCTTT
CASRPRNTEAFF
>TRBJ2-1|TRBV27|.|.
TGTGCCAGCAGTTTCCCTAGCGATGAGCAGTTCTTC
CASSFPSDEQFF
>TRBJ1-2|TRBV27|.|TRBD1
TGTGCCAGCAGTTTAATGGCAGGGGGCGGCTACACCTTC
CASSLMAGGGYTF
>TRBJ2-2|TRBV6-5|.|TRBD1
TGTGCCAGCAGTTTCGACAGGGCCGGGGAGCTGTTTTTT
CASSFDRAGELFF
>TRBJ2-7|TRBV2|.|.
TGTGCCAGCAGTGAAGGGGAGGACTACGAGCAGTACTTC
CASSEGEDYEQYF
>TRBJ2-7|TRBV4-3|.|TRBD2
TGCGCCAGCAGCCAAGACACTAGCGGGAGCTTCTACGAGCAGTACTTC
CASSQDTSGSFYEQYF
>TRBJ2-2|TRBV5-1|.|.
TGCGCCAGCAGCTTTGAAGCTTTAGCCGGGGAGCTGTTTTTT
CASSFEALAGELFF
>TRBJ1-1|TRBV7-3|.|.
TGTGCCAGCAGCGCGCAACAGGGTTCTGAAGCTTTCTTT
CASSAQQGSEAFF
>TRBJ2-5|TRBV4-1|.|TRBD2
TGCGCCAGCAGCCAAGTCACGGGGGGGGAAGAGACCCAGTACTTC
CASSQVTGGEETQYF